This is a list of T cell receptor beta chains from one sample in a study of cytomegalovirus exposure and HLA in healthy donors. Using immunoSEQ multiplex PCR, the repertoire was profiled, and TCRdb retains in-frame clones only, with some absent. This sample has around 120,000 clones; about 79% occur once, and the top ten carry approximately 2%. Specimen: PBMCs. The receptors were gathered from a man aged 18 to 30 in good health and CMV-seronegative. CDR3s include the opening cysteine and the closing phenylalanine or tryptophan. The order of the fields is V gene, D gene, J gene, clone size, CDR3 DNA, CDR3 protein. The D gene is left open where the match is weak. Clone size appears in some rows only: once, few, many, or a class for an expanded clone.

TRBV6-1	TRBD2	TRBJ2-7	.	TGTGCCAGCAGTGAAGGTGTGGGGGGGGCCTACGAGCAGTACTTC	CASSEGVGGAYEQYF
TRBV9	.	TRBJ1-3	few	TGTGCCAGCAGCTTTTCGTTGACAGCCGGAAACACCATATATTTT	CASSFSLTAGNTIYF
TRBV5-1	TRBD1	TRBJ1-3	.	TGCGCCAGCACACAGGGGGGATCGGGAAACACCCCCATATATTTT	CASTQGGSGNTPIYF
TRBV7-6	TRBD1	TRBJ1-4	.	TGTGCCAGCAGCAGTCGCGGACAGGGGAAGGGTGAAAAACTGTTTTTT	CASSSRGQGKGEKLFF
TRBV7-9	.	TRBJ2-7	.	TGTGCCAGCAGCTTATCGCGGCTAGCAAGCGCTATAAGCGAGCAGTACTTC	CASSLSRLASAISEQYF
TRBV28	TRBD1	TRBJ2-3	few	TGTGCCAGCAGTTTATTCCGGGACAGAGGTCCGGGACGAACAGATACGCAGTATTTT	CASSLFRDRGPGRTDTQYF
TRBV27	TRBD1	TRBJ2-1	.	TGTGCCAGCAGCCAGACAGGGGGTAAGGGTGAGCAGTTCTTC	CASSQTGGKGEQFF
TRBV19	TRBD1	TRBJ2-5	.	TGTGCCAGTAGTATCGACAGGGAACCTCAAGAGACCCAGTACTTC	CASSIDREPQETQYF
TRBV2	TRBD1	TRBJ1-2	.	TGTGCCAGCAATCCGGACAGGGGGGATGGCTACACCTTC	CASNPDRGDGYTF
TRBV30	.	TRBJ2-7	.	TGTGCCTGGAGGGACAGACAAAGTTCACAATACGAGCAGTACTTC	CAWRDRQSSQYEQYF
TRBV27	.	TRBJ2-2	.	TGTGCCAGCAGACTTAACACCGGGGAGCTGTTTTTT	CASRLNTGELFF
TRBV7-6	TRBD2	TRBJ2-3	once	TGTGCCAGCAGCTTACCTCTCGGACTAGCGGGGGGCACAGATACGCAGTATTTT	CASSLPLGLAGGTDTQYF
TRBV29-1	TRBD2	TRBJ2-2	.	TGCAGCGTTGAGCCGACTAGCGGGGCTGCCGGGGAGCTGTTTTTT	CSVEPTSGAAGELFF
TRBV6-1	.	TRBJ2-3	.	TGTGCCAGCAGTGCCTCGGGGAGCCTCACAGATACGCAGTATTTT	CASSASGSLTDTQYF
TRBV5-4	TRBD1	TRBJ2-5	.	TGTGCCAGCAGCTATACAGGGGTTGAGACCCAGTACTTC	CASSYTGVETQYF
TRBV5-1	TRBD2	TRBJ2-1	.	TGCGCCAGCAGCCCTAGCGGGAGGGCAGACTACAATGAGCAGTTCTTC	CASSPSGRADYNEQFF
TRBV7-6	TRBD1	TRBJ2-1	.	TGTGCCAGCAGCTTAAGTGGACAGGTTGCTACTGAGCAGTTCTTC	CASSLSGQVATEQFF
TRBV20-1	.	TRBJ1-2	.	TGCAGTGGAGAAACTAACTATGGCTACACCTTC	CSGETNYGYTF
TRBV18	.	TRBJ1-1	.	TGTGCCAGCTCACAGCTCTTTGAAGCTTTCTTT	CASSQLFEAFF
TRBV27	.	TRBJ2-3	.	TGTGCCAGCAGTTTTTCCGGAGCCGGCACAGATACGCAGTATTTT	CASSFSGAGTDTQYF
TRBV27	TRBD2	TRBJ2-1	.	TGTGCCAGCAGTTCAAGACCGGGACTAGCGGGAAACGAGCAGTTCTTC	CASSSRPGLAGNEQFF
TRBV29-1	.	TRBJ2-1	few	TGCAGCGTTGCGGGGGACAATGAGCAGTTCTTC	CSVAGDNEQFF
TRBV11-2	.	TRBJ2-1	once	TGTGCCAGCAGCTTAGCGGACAATGAGCAGTTCTTC	CASSLADNEQFF
TRBV19	.	TRBJ1-4	.	TGTGCCAGTAGTATTTGGCAATTTAATGAAAAACTGTTTTTT	CASSIWQFNEKLFF
TRBV6-5	.	TRBJ2-1	.	TGTGCCAGCAGTTACTCGACGGGAGAGGTGTTCTTC	CASSYSTGEVFF
TRBV7-9	TRBD1	TRBJ2-7	.	TGTGCCAGCAGCTTTTGGGACAGCTCCTACGAGCAGTACTTC	CASSFWDSSYEQYF
TRBV6-6	TRBD1	TRBJ2-1	.	TGTGCCAGCACCCTATGGGACAGGGGGCATAATGAGCAGTTCTTC	CASTLWDRGHNEQFF
TRBV5-1	.	TRBJ2-6	few	TGCGCCAGCAGCTTGGGACGGGCGGGGAACTCTGGGGCCAACGTCCTGACTTTC	CASSLGRAGNSGANVLTF
TRBV30	TRBD1	TRBJ1-1	.	TGTGCCTGGGAAGGGACAGGGAACACTGAAGCTTTCTTT	CAWEGTGNTEAFF
TRBV7-9	TRBD1	TRBJ1-2	.	TGTGCCAGCAGCCCGACAGGGCTCTATGGCTACACCTTC	CASSPTGLYGYTF
TRBV7-3	.	TRBJ1-4	.	TGTGCCAGCAGCCCGGGACTATCGGTGGAAAAACTGTTTTTT	CASSPGLSVEKLFF
TRBV5-4	.	TRBJ2-7	once	TGTGCCAGCAGCTTGGGCGCGAGTCGGGGGTACGAGCAGTACTTC	CASSLGASRGYEQYF
TRBV18	.	TRBJ2-7	once	TGTGCCAGCTCACCAGTAGCACCGAATGTCTACGAGCAGTACTTC	CASSPVAPNVYEQYF
TRBV7-9	.	TRBJ2-5	few	TGTGCCAGCAGCGCGATAGCGGGACAGTCGACCCAAGAGACCCAGTACTTC	CASSAIAGQSTQETQYF
TRBV15	TRBD1	TRBJ2-7	.	TGTGCCACCAGCAGAGATCAGGGCAGGGGGTCTCACGAGCAGTACTTC	CATSRDQGRGSHEQYF
TRBV7-6	.	TRBJ1-5	.	TGTGCCAGCAGCTTATATTCAGGGGCAGGGGTCAATCAGCCCCAGCATTTT	CASSLYSGAGVNQPQHF
TRBV18	TRBD2	TRBJ2-7	.	TGTGCCAGCTCGCTAGGGACTAGCGGTGCCTACGAGCAGTACTTC	CASSLGTSGAYEQYF
TRBV5-8	TRBD2	TRBJ2-7	.	TGTGCCAGCAGCCCGAACGACTCTAGCGGGAGTGTTGCCTACGAGCAGTACTTC	CASSPNDSSGSVAYEQYF
TRBV5-1	TRBD2	TRBJ2-3	.	TGCGCCAGCAGCCCGGGGGGCTTTGGAGCGGGAGGGTCAGATACGCAGTATTTT	CASSPGGFGAGGSDTQYF
TRBV2	TRBD1	TRBJ2-3	once	TGTGCCATCCCGGGACAGGGGGTGGATACGCAGTATTTT	CAIPGQGVDTQYF
TRBV9	TRBD1	TRBJ2-5	.	TGTGCCAGCAGCGTCGGGACAGCTCAAGAGACCCAGTACTTC	CASSVGTAQETQYF
TRBV5-1	TRBD1	TRBJ2-3	once	TGCGCCAGCAGCCAAGGGGACAGGGGTGACGATACGCAGTATTTT	CASSQGDRGDDTQYF
TRBV25-1	TRBD1	TRBJ1-1	.	TGTGCCAGCAGGGACAGGGGGCGCAAAGGGACTGAAGCTTTCTTT	CASRDRGRKGTEAFF
TRBV9	TRBD2	TRBJ2-1	.	TGTGCCAGCAGCCCGACTAGCGGGGTCACCAATGAGCAGTTCTTC	CASSPTSGVTNEQFF
TRBV18	.	TRBJ1-4	.	TGTGCCAGCTCACCACGAGTCGTAAATGAAAAACTGTTTTTT	CASSPRVVNEKLFF
TRBV2	.	TRBJ1-5	once	TGTGCCAGCAGTGAAGCGAGCGGAAACAATCAGCCCCAGCATTTT	CASSEASGNNQPQHF
TRBV7-9	.	TRBJ1-2	.	TGTGCCAGCAGCTTAGGATTCACGGAGTCACACTTC	CASSLGFTESHF
TRBV5-1	TRBD2	TRBJ2-1	.	TGCGCCAGCAGCGTAAGCGGACTAGCGGAAAATGAGCAGTTCTTC	CASSVSGLAENEQFF
TRBV11-1	TRBD1	TRBJ1-2	.	TGTGCCAGCAGGGGACAGGGGCCGGCAGGGAGCTATGGCTACACCTTC	CASRGQGPAGSYGYTF
TRBV28	TRBD1	TRBJ2-3	.	TGTGCCAGCAGTTTTTGGGGACAGGCCGACAATACGCAGTATTTT	CASSFWGQADNTQYF
TRBV27	TRBD2	TRBJ2-7	.	TGTGCCAGCAAAACCTTAGCGGGAAACTCCTACGAGCAGTACTTC	CASKTLAGNSYEQYF
TRBV25-1	TRBD1	TRBJ2-1	.	TGTGCCAGCAGTGGAGGGGGCGGAAAGGCGAATGAGCAGTTCTTC	CASSGGGGKANEQFF